A selection of T cell receptor beta chains follows, all from one sample in a study of blood T cell repertoires in COVID-19. TCRdb keeps only in-frame clones here, not all; method: immunoSEQ multiplex PCR. Seen here are fewer than 100,000 clones, 87% observed once, and the top ten hold roughly 4.3%. The sample was peripheral blood. The origin of the receptors is a man between 65 and 79 years old with acute or convalescent COVID-19. Each CDR3 is given with its conserved first and last residue. D genes are given only for firm matches. The size of a clone is reported for some rows only, either as once, few or many, or as a class for expanded clones.

.	.	TRBV7-8	TRBJ1-2	CASSLYTGSGYTF	TGTGCCAGCAGCCTATACACAGGGAGTGGCTACACCTTC
TRBD1	.	TRBV12-3/TRBV12-4	TRBJ1-2	CASRGDSYYGYTF	TGTGCCAGCAGGGGGGACAGCTACTATGGCTACACCTTC
.	.	TRBV6-6	TRBJ1-3	CASSYRSLSGNTIYF	TGTGCCAGCAGTTACCGGAGTCTCTCTGGAAACACCATATATTTT
TRBD2	.	TRBV9	TRBJ2-1	CASSPGTSGHNEQFF	TGTGCCAGCAGCCCCGGGACTAGCGGGCACAATGAGCAGTTCTTC
.	.	TRBV7-2	TRBJ2-1	CASSRNREPNEQFF	TGTGCCAGCAGCCGCAACCGGGAGCCCAATGAGCAGTTCTTC
.	.	TRBV29-1	TRBJ1-5	CSVGVGGNQPQHF	TGCAGCGTTGGTGTCGGGGGAAATCAGCCCCAGCATTTT
.	.	TRBV10-1	TRBJ2-4	CASSDGTLNIQYF	TGCGCCAGCAGTGACGGGACACTAAACATTCAGTACTTC
.	.	TRBV19	TRBJ1-4	CASSSRTVGNEKLFF	TGTGCCAGTAGTAGCCGGACAGTCGGTAATGAAAAACTGTTTTTT
TRBD1	.	TRBV5-1	TRBJ1-1	CASSLPGQYTEAFF	TGCGCCAGCAGCCTACCGGGACAGTACACTGAAGCTTTCTTT
TRBD2	few	TRBV29-1	TRBJ2-1	CSVVGLAGGFIEQFF	TGCAGCGTTGTTGGACTAGCGGGGGGGTTCATTGAGCAGTTCTTC
TRBD2	.	TRBV7-9	TRBJ2-3	CASRETLARGSTDTQYF	TGTGCCAGCAGGGAAACCCTTGCGCGGGGGAGCACAGATACGCAGTATTTT
.	once	TRBV19	TRBJ2-1	CASSTLRTDNEQFF	TGTGCCAGTAGTACCCTCCGGACAGACAATGAGCAGTTCTTC
.	.	TRBV18	TRBJ1-2	CASSPQLENGYTF	TGTGCCAGCTCACCACAGTTGGAGAATGGCTACACCTTC
.	few	TRBV5-5	TRBJ1-6	CASKELFGNSPLHF	TGTGCCAGCAAGGAGTTATTTGGTAATTCACCCCTCCACTTT
TRBD1	.	TRBV19	TRBJ2-7	CASSMPGGFEQYF	TGTGCCAGTAGTATGCCAGGGGGATTCGAGCAGTACTTC
TRBD1	once	TRBV14	TRBJ1-5	CASSRGQDSNQPQHF	TGTGCCAGCAGCCGGGGACAGGATAGCAATCAGCCCCAGCATTTT
.	.	TRBV5-1	TRBJ1-1	CASRQSPSEAFF	TGCGCCAGCCGACAGTCACCATCCGAAGCTTTCTTT
TRBD2	.	TRBV18	TRBJ2-7	CASSPVAGQGEQYF	TGTGCCAGCTCACCAGTAGCGGGGCAGGGGGAGCAGTACTTC
TRBD1	.	TRBV12-5	TRBJ1-5	CASGSGTGGAGNQPQHF	TGTGCTAGTGGATCCGGGACAGGGGGCGCAGGCAATCAGCCCCAGCATTTT
TRBD1	.	TRBV14	TRBJ1-6	CASSPFRDRGLYNSPLHF	TGTGCCAGCAGCCCATTCCGGGACAGGGGACTCTATAATTCACCCCTCCACTTT
.	once	TRBV28	TRBJ2-7	CASSRGIDYEQYF	TGTGCCAGCAGTCGGGGTATCGACTACGAGCAGTACTTC
TRBD1	.	TRBV2	TRBJ1-5	CASRVGTGDSNQPQHF	TGTGCCAGCAGAGTCGGGACAGGGGATAGCAATCAGCCCCAGCATTTT
.	.	TRBV28	TRBJ1-5	CASSLGGQPQHF	TGTGCCAGCAGTTTGGGGGGTCAGCCCCAGCATTTT
TRBD1	once	TRBV6-6	TRBJ1-5	CASSSSDQGGNQPQHF	TGTGCCAGCAGTTCCTCCGACCAGGGGGGCAATCAGCCCCAGCATTTT
TRBD1	.	TRBV6-5	TRBJ1-2	CASRMTGGSSYGYTF	TGTGCCAGCAGGATGACAGGGGGCTCAAGCTATGGCTACACCTTC
TRBD2	.	TRBV5-1	TRBJ2-2	CASSLQRGGLIGTGELFF	TGCGCCAGCAGCTTGCAGCGGGGGGGCCTAATCGGCACCGGGGAGCTGTTTTTT